This T cell receptor (beta chain) was sequenced for a study of identical twins. There are many counts of this clonotype. Its matching antigen is unknown. General study findings and limits: Conclusions leaned on cross-sectional statistical analysis and did not track the same donors over time.

One entry per CDR3 protein, called by TCRdb with MiXCR from the 5' RACE reads. Of some 710,000 distinct CDR3 sequences listed, 6.1% were seen once; the top ten hold around 1.9%. Material for sequencing was naive T cells sorted from blood. The sequence derives from a man younger than 35 in good health.

The CDR3 loop reads CSASRGQGAQETQYF. The CDR3 DNA reads as TGCAGTGCTAGTCGGGGACAGGGGGCTCAAGAGACCCAGTACTTC. The genes are TRBV20-1 and TRBJ2-5; 12 bases fit TRBD1. The V and J ends lost 3 bases and 2 bases, in that order; junction bases with no gene match: 4. Germline V gene data show CDR1 as DFQATT and CDR2 as SNEGSKA (reference sequence). There are 15 residues in the CDR3.